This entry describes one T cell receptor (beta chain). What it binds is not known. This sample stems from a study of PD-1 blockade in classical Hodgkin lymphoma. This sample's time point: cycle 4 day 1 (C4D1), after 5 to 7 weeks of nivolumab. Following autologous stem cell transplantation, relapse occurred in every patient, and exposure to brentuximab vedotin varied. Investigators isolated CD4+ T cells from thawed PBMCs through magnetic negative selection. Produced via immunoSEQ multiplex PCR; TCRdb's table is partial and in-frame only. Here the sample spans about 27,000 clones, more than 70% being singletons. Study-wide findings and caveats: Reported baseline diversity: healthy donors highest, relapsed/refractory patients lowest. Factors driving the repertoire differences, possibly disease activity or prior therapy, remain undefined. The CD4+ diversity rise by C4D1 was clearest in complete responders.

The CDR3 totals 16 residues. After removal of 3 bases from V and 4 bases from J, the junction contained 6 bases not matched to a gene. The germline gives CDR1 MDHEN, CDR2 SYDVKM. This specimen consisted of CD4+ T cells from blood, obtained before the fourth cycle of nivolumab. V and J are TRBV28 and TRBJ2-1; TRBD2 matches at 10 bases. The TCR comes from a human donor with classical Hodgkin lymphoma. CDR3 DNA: TGTGCCAGCAGTTTGATCACTAGCGGGACTTACAATGAGCAGTTCTTC. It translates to CASSLITSGTYNEQFF.